The TCR beta chain under discussion was sequenced for a study of blood T cells in healthy people across ages. Overall study results and limits: Age advanced and TCR beta diversity per million T cells fell, roughly linearly.

Primers used in a second PCR of roughly 6 to 11 cycles were a sample-barcoded 5' primer and a J-beta primer mix. TCRdb processed the 5' RACE reads anew with MiXCR; each CDR3 protein has one entry. The repertoire holds around 1,000,000 distinct CDR3 sequences, less than 25% seen once, with around 0.7% in the top ten. V was cut by 2 bases and J by 1 base, with 11 bases left in between. CDR1 is LNHDA, CDR2 SQIVND, per germline (reference sequence). CDR3 length equals 15 residues. About this clonotype: The antigen is undetermined.

In terms of origin and age, donors were healthy Caucasian individuals from Russia aged roughly 6 to 95. The data were also submitted as part of a second study, on T cells of mothers and their children. From that paper: In this cohort, donors were a few healthy Caucasian mothers plus their six children. The entire RNA extract went into cDNA synthesis at 1.5 ug per 15 ul.

The sequence came from a girl aged 2 to 10 in good health. The chain couples TRBV19 to TRBJ2-5; D is ambiguous. The source material was blood. CDR3 protein: CASSITAYLQETQYF. In nucleotides, the CDR3 is TGTGCCAGTAGTATAACAGCCTATCTCCAAGAGACCCAGTACTTC.